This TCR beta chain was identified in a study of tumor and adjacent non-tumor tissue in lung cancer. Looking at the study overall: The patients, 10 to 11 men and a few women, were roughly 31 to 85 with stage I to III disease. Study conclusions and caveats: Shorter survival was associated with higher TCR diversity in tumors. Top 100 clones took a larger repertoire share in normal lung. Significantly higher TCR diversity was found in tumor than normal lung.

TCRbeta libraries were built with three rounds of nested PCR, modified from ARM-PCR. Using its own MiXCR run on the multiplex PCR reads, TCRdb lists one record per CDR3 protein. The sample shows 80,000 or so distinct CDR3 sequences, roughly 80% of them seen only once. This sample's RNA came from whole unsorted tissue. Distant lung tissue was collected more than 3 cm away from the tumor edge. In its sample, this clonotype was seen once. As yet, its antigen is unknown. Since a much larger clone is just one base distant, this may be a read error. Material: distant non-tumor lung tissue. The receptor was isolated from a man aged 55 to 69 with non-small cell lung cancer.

CDR3 region: CSAREGRGTQYF. In DNA, the CDR3 is TGCAGTGCTAGAGAGGGGAGGGGTACGCAGTATTTT. The V gene is TRBV20-1, the J gene TRBJ2-3; 7 bases are a match to TRBD2. This CDR3 has 12 residues. Germline assignment: CDR1 DFQATT and CDR2 SNEGSKA (reference sequence). With V trimmed by 0 bases and J by 8 bases, 2 bases remained unmatched.